This section outlines one T cell receptor beta chain sequence together with its context. As yet, its antigen is unknown. The CDR3 is 12 amino acids. V dropped 0 bases and J dropped 6 bases, with 7 bases sitting between them. Germline values: CDR1 SGHTS, CDR2 YDEGEE. Analyses pooled second doses at about 4 or about 12 weeks. These data are taken from a study of T cell responses to AZD1222 COVID-19 vaccine. Study-wide findings and caveats: Targets within unmutated variant regions were reportedly found for nearly half of spike-specific TCRs. Repertoires were sampled only after the peak T cell response.

Clones were sequenced by immunoSEQ multiplex PCR, and TCRdb holds only the in-frame ones, with some missing. Of tens of thousands of clones in the sample, approximately 89% were seen once. The V call is TRBV5-8, the J call TRBJ2-7, with a weak D call TRBD2 (5 bases). The sequence was obtained from an adult who received the AZD1222 COVID-19 vaccine. Source: peripheral blood, taken 28 days after the second AZD1222 dose. DNA of the CDR3: TGTGCCAGCAGCTTGGACGGGGTCGAGCAGTACTTC. This translates into CASSLDGVEQYF.